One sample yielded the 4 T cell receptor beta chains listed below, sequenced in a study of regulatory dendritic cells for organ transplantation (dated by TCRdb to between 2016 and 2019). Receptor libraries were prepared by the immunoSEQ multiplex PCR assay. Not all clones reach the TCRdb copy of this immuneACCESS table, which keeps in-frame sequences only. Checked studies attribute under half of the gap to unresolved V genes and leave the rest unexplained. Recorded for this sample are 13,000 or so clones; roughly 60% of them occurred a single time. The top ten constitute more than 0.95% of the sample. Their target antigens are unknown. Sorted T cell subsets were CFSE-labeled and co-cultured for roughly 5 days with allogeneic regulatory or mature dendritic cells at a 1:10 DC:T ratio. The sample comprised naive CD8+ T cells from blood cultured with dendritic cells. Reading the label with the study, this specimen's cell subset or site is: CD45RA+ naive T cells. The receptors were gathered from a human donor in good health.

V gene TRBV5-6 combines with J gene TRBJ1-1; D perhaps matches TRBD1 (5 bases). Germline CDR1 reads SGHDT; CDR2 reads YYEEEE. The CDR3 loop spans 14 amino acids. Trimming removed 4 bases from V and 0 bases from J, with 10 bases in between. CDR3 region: CASSTQGLNTEAFF. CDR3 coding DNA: TGTGCCAGCAGCACCCAGGGTCTGAACACTGAAGCTTTCTTT.

CDR3 region: CASSINEVINTEAFF. Written as DNA, the CDR3 is TGTGCCAGTAGTATAAACGAGGTCATCAACACTGAAGCTTTCTTT. The chain links TRBV19 to TRBJ1-1; D remains ambiguous. This CDR3 region has 15 residues. Germline V CDR1 and CDR2: LNHDA, SQIVND (reference sequence). Trimming left V 2 bases short and J 2 bases short, with 12 bases between. The variable domain in full, completed from reference TRBV19 and TRBJ1-1, reads DGGITQSPKYLFRKEGQNVTLSCEQNLNHDAMYWYRQDPGQGLRLIYYSQIVNDFQKGDIAEGYSVSREKKESFPLTVTSAQKNPTAFYLCASSINEVINTEAFFGQGTRLTVV.

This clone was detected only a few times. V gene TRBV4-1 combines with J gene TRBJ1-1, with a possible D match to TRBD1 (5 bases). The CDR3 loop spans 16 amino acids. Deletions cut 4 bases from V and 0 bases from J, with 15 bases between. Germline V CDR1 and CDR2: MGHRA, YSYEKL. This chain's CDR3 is CASSPLGDRLNTEAFF. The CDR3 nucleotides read TGCGCCAGCAGCCCACTCGGCGACAGACTGAACACTGAAGCTTTCTTT.

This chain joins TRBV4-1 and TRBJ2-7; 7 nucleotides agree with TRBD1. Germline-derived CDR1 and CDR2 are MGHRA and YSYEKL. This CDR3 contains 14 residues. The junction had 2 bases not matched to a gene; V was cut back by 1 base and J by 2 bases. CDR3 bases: TGCGCCAGCAGCCAAGCGCAGGGGGCCTACGAGCAGTACTTC. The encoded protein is CASSQAQGAYEQYF.